The clone carrying this T cell receptor (beta chain) was found a few times. These data originate in a study of beta chain features in type 1 diabetes. Expressed TCRB transcripts got sequenced, as all isolated RNA was reverse transcribed. Naive, central memory and regulatory T cell samples averaged about 3.57 million immunoSEQ reads each. The protocol was immunoSEQ multiplex PCR, while the TCRdb copy is restricted to in-frame clones and leaves out a portion. The data show about 210,000 clones, about a tenth seen once. The clonotype was recovered from a young man in good health. Sequenced sample: central memory CD4+ T cells from blood.

The CDR3 DNA reads TGTGCCTGGAGTGGTGGGTGGGCGAACACCGGGGAGCTGTTTTTT. Translation gives CAWSGGWANTGELFF. V is TRBV30 and J is TRBJ2-2; D unresolved. Trimming removed 1 base at V and 0 bases at J, with 9 bases between. Germline V CDR1 and CDR2: GTSNPN, SVGIG (reference sequence). This CDR3 contains 15 residues.